The source of this T cell receptor beta chain is a study of T cell changes during pregnancy in multiple sclerosis. Data came from immunoSEQ multiplex PCR; TCRdb stores just in-frame clones and leaves some out. The sample lists around 31,000 clones, less than 95% occurring once. This clonotype was obtained from a female donor with multiple sclerosis, enrolled in a pregnancy study. Sequenced here: CD8+ T cells from peripheral blood mononuclear cells, sampled in the second trimester of pregnancy.

The CDR3, as DNA: TGTGCCTCCAGGGGTTCGGGACAGGGTCTGGAAAAACTGTTTTTT. The encoded protein is CASRGSGQGLEKLFF. The chain is built from TRBV10-3 and TRBJ1-4, with 9 positions matching TRBD1. This CDR3 region has 15 residues. The germline V gene encodes CDR1 ENHRY and CDR2 SYGVKD. Trimming cost V 11 bases and J 8 bases; bases outside gene matches: 15.